This passage covers 10 T cell receptor beta chains from one sample sequenced in a study of response to subunit inactivated influenza vaccine. MiXCR, run by TCRdb on the RT-PCR reads, gives a single entry per CDR3 protein. The sample carries hundreds of thousands of distinct CDR3 sequences, around 11% recorded once. Separately, the same data were catalogued under a study of T cells expressing NK-cell markers. According to that study: For TCR beta, cDNA was produced by 5'RACE template switching with UMIs.

This specimen consisted of PBMCs from blood, obtained on the day of vaccination. The origin of the receptors is a man aged 50 to 59 who received an inactivated influenza vaccine.

J is TRBJ1-6 and V is TRBV4-1, with 8 bases lining up with TRBD1. With V trimmed by 4 bases and J by 5 bases, 10 bases remained unmatched. This CDR3 comprises 17 residues. The germline gives CDR1 MGHRA, CDR2 YSYEKL. The CDR3 bases are TGCGCCAGCAGCCTTCGGACGGGACAGGAAAATAATTCACCCCTCCACTTT. As protein: CASSLRTGQENNSPLHF.

In this sample, this clonotype turned up a few times. The chain is built from TRBV7-9 and TRBJ2-7; 9 nucleotides match TRBD1. This CDR3 spans 14 amino acids. V gave up 6 bases and J gave up 2 bases; unmatched junction bases: 5. Germline V gene data show CDR1 as SEHNR and CDR2 as FQNEAQ (reference sequence). DNA of the CDR3: TGTGCCAGCAGAGCCGGGACAGGGACCTACGAGCAGTACTTC. It codes for CASRAGTGTYEQYF.

The chain has TRBV7-9 and TRBJ2-1; the match to TRBD2 covers 10 bases. V lost 1 base, J lost 6 bases, and 3 bases stayed unmatched. Germline V gene sequence: CDR1 SEHNR, CDR2 FQNEAQ (reference sequence). This CDR3 has 15 residues. The CDR3 here is CASSLVSGRANEQFF. CDR3 in DNA: TGTGCCAGCAGCTTAGTAAGCGGGAGGGCCAATGAGCAGTTCTTC.

This clonotype was seen a few times. The rearrangement joins TRBV29-1 to TRBJ2-5; 9 bases map to TRBD1. The CDR3 loop spans 11 amino acids. J lost 7 bases, V lost 6 bases, and 3 bases had no gene match. Germline CDR1 SQVTM, CDR2 ANQGSEA. CDR3 in amino acids: CSVAGQGTQYF. The CDR3 bases are TGCAGCGTGGCGGGACAGGGGACCCAGTACTTC.

This clonotype was counted ten times or more. This sequence joins TRBV7-9 and TRBJ2-2; 13 nucleotides align to TRBD2. CDR1 is SEHNR, CDR2 FQNEAQ, per germline (reference sequence). Trimming took 5 bases from V and 5 from J; bases not matched to a gene: 2. This CDR3 contains 15 residues. The CDR3, as DNA: TGTGCCAGCAGCCCGGGACTAGCGGGGACCGGGGAGCTGTTTTTT. Residues: CASSPGLAGTGELFF.

This clonotype has ten or more counts. The V gene is TRBV29-1, the J gene TRBJ2-2; 7 bases agree with TRBD2. Germline CDR1 and CDR2: SQVTM and ANQGSEA. The CDR3 length is 14 residues. J was trimmed by 7 bases and V by 6 bases; bases with no gene match: 11. CDR3 in DNA: TGCAGCGTCGTACAGACTAGCCGAAACGGGGAGCTGTTTTTT. As protein: CSVVQTSRNGELFF.

The CDR3 loop is CASSLWAGPQHF. The CDR3 region has the DNA TGTGCCAGCAGTTTATGGGCCGGGCCCCAGCATTTT. The chain uses TRBV12-3 or TRBV12-4 and TRBJ1-5; D not certain. The V gene lost 2 bases and the J gene lost 9 bases, with 8 bases spanning the gap. The CDR3 length is 12 residues.

The rearrangement uses TRBV7-9 and TRBJ2-1; the match to TRBD2 covers 8 bases. Germline V lookup: CDR1 SEHNR, CDR2 FQNEAQ (reference sequence). There are 16 residues in the CDR3. The V and J ends lost 3 bases and 7 bases, in that order; junction bases with no gene match: 11. The CDR3 nucleotides read TGTGCCAGCAGCTTTGGAGCGGGAGAAGGGTTAAATGAGCAGTTCTTC. This codes for CASSFGAGEGLNEQFF. The full variable domain, completed using reference TRBV7-9 and TRBJ2-1, is DTGVSQNPRHKITKRGQNVTFRCDPISEHNRLYWYRQTLGQGPEFLTYFQNEAQLEKSRLLSDRFSAERPKGSFSTLEIQRTEQGDSAMYLCASSFGAGEGLNEQFFGPGTRLTVL.

This clonotype came up many times. This chain connects TRBV11-2 to TRBJ2-2; D may match TRBD1 or TRBD2 (7 bases each). V dropped 6 bases and J dropped 2 bases, with 16 bases sitting between them. The CDR3 sequence is 16 residues long. The germline gives CDR1 SGHAT, CDR2 FQNNGV. DNA of the CDR3: TGTGCCAGCAGGTACAGGGGAGGGAAAAACACCGGGGAGCTGTTTTTT. It specifies CASRYRGGKNTGELFF.

Many counts were recorded for this clonotype. The chain has TRBV5-1 and TRBJ2-1; D may be TRBD2 (5 bases). The V and J ends lost 4 bases and 7 bases respectively, with 18 bases between them. In germline, CDR1 is SGHRS, CDR2 YFSETQ. The CDR3 is 15 residues long. This CDR3 reads CASSRGKGTSNEQFF. CDR3 DNA sequence: TGCGCCAGCAGCCGAGGGAAGGGTACTTCGAATGAGCAGTTCTTC. Drawing the rest from reference TRBV5-1 and TRBJ2-1, the complete variable domain is KAGVTQTPRYLIKTRGQQVTLSCSPISGHRSVSWYQQTPGQGLQFLFEYFSETQRNKGNFPGRFSGRQFSNSRSEMNVSTLELGDSALYLCASSRGKGTSNEQFFGPGTRLTVL.